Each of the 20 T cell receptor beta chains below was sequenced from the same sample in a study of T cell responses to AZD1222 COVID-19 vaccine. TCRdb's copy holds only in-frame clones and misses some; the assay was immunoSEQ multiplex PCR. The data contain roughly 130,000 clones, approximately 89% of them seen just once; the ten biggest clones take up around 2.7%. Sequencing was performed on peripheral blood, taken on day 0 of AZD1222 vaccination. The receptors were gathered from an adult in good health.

The CDR3 DNA reads TGTGCCAGCAGCGACAGGCTCGGTACGCCCCAGCATTTT. It yields the protein CASSDRLGTPQHF. This chain uses TRBV28 with TRBJ1-5; weak D call: TRBD1 (6 bases). CDR3 length: 13 amino acids. Trimming cost V 6 bases and J 9 bases, with 15 bases left between them. Germline loops: CDR1 MDHEN, CDR2 SYDVKM.

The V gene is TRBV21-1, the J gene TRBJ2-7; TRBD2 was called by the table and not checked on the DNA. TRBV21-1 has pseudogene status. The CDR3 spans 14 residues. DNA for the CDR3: TGTGCCAGCAGCTCACCCCTGAGGGCCTACGAGCAGTACTTC. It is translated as CASSSPLRAYEQYF.

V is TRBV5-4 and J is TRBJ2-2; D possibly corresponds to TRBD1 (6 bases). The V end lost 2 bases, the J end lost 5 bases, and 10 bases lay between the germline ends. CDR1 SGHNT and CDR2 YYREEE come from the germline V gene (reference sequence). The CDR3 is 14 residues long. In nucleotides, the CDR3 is TGTGCCAGCAGCTTTACAGGGTTTACCGGGGAGCTGTTTTTT. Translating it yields CASSFTGFTGELFF.

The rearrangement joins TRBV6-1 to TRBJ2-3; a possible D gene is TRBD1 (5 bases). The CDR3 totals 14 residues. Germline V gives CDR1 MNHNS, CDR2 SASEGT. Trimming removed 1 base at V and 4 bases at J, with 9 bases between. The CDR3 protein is CASSEGKGADTQYF. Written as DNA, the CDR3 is TGTGCCAGCAGTGAAGGTAAAGGGGCAGATACGCAGTATTTT.

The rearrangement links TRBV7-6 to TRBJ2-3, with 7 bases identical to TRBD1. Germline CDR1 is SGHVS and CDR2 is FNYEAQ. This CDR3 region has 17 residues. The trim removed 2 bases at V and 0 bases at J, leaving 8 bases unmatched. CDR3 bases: TGTGCCAGCAGCTTAACTACCGGGACAGCGAGCACAGATACGCAGTATTTT. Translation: CASSLTTGTASTDTQYF.

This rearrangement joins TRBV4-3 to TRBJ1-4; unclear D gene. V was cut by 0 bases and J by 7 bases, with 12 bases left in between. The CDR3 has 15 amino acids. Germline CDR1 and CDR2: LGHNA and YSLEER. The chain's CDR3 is CASSQDPVVGEKLFF. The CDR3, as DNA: TGCGCCAGCAGCCAAGATCCAGTCGTAGGTGAAAAACTGTTTTTT.

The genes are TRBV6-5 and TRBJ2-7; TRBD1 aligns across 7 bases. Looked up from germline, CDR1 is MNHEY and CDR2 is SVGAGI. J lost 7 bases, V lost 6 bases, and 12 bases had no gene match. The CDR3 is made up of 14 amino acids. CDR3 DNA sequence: TGTGCCAGCAGCCCAGGGGACAGTCTGGGGGAGCAGTACTTC. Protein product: CASSPGDSLGEQYF.

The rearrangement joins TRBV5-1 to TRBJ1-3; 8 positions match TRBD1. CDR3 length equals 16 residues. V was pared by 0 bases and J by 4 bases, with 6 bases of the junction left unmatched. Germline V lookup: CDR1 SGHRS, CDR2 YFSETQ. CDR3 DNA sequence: TGCGCCAGCAGCTTGGATGGACAGGGCTTCGGAAACACCATATATTTT. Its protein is CASSLDGQGFGNTIYF.

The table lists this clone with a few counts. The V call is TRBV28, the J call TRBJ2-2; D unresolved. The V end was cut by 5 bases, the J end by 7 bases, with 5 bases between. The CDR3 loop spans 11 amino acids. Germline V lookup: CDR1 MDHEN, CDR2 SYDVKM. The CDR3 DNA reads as TGTGCCAGCAGTACCGGCGGGGAGCTGTTTTTT. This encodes CASSTGGELFF.

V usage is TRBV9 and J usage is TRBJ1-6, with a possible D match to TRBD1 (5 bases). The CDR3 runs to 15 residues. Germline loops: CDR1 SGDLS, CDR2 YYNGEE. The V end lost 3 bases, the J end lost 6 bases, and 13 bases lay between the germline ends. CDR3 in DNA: TGTGCCAGCAGCGAAAGGGGCATGGTTAATTCACCCCTCCACTTT. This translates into CASSERGMVNSPLHF.

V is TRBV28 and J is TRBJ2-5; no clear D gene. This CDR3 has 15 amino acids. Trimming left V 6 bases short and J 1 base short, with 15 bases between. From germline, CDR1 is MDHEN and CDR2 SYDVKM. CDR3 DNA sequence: TGTGCCAGCAGAACTTACAACAGAGCCCAAGAGACCCAGTACTTC. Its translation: CASRTYNRAQETQYF.

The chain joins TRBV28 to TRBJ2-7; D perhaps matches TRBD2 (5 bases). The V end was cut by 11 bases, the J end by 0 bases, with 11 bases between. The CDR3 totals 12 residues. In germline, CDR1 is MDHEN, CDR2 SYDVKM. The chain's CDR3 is CAGGGSSYEQYF. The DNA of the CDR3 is TGTGCCGGAGGAGGTAGCTCCTACGAGCAGTACTTC.

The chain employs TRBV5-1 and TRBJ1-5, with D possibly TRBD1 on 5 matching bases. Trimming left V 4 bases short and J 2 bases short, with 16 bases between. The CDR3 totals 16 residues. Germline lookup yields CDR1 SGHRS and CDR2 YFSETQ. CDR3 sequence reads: CASSPGTDYGNQPQHF. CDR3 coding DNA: TGCGCCAGCAGCCCCGGGACTGATTACGGCAATCAGCCCCAGCATTTT. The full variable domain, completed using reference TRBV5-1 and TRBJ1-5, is KAGVTQTPRYLIKTRGQQVTLSCSPISGHRSVSWYQQTPGQGLQFLFEYFSETQRNKGNFPGRFSGRQFSNSRSEMNVSTLELGDSALYLCASSPGTDYGNQPQHFGDGTRLSIL.

CDR3 DNA sequence: TGTGCCACCAGCAGTACCACACCATCCCCAGAGGGCTACACCTTC. It is translated as CATSSTTPSPEGYTF. The genes are TRBV15 and TRBJ1-2; D unresolved. CDR3 length: 15 amino acids. Germline V gene sequence: CDR1 LNHNV, CDR2 YYDKDF (reference sequence). Trimming took 3 bases from V and 8 from J, leaving 19 bases between them.

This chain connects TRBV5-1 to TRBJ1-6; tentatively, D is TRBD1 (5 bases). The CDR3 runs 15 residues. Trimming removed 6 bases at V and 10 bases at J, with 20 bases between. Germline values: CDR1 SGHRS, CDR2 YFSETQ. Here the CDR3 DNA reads TGCGCCAGCACCTCAGCGGAGGGACTTAGATCACCCCTCCACTTT. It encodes CASTSAEGLRSPLHF.

The CDR3 DNA follows: TGTGCCAGTAGTATTCAGAGGTTCACCGGGGAGCTGTTTTTT. Translation: CASSIQRFTGELFF. J is TRBJ2-2 and V is TRBV19, with no clear D. V lost 3 bases to trimming and J lost 4 bases, with 9 bases between them. The CDR3 extends over 14 amino acids. Germline CDR1 reads LNHDA; CDR2 reads SQIVND (reference sequence).

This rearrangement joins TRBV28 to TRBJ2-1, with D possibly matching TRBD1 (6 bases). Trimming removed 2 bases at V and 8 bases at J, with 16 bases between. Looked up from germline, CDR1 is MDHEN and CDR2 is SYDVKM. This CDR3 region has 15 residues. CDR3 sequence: CASSLPDSGQHEQFF. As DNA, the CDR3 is TGTGCCAGCAGTTTACCGGACAGCGGTCAACATGAGCAGTTCTTC.

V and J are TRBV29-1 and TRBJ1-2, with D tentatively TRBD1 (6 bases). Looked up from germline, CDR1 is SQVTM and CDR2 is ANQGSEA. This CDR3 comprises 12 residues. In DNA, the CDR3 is TGCAGTTCAAAGGCAGGGGACTATGGCTACACCTTC. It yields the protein CSSKAGDYGYTF.

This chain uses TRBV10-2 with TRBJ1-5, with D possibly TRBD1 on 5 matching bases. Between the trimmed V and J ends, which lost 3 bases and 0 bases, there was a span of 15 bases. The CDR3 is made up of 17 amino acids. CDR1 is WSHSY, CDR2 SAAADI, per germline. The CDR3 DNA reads TGCGCCAGCAGTGATCCTCAGGGTCTATATAGCAATCAGCCCCAGCATTTT. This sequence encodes CASSDPQGLYSNQPQHF.

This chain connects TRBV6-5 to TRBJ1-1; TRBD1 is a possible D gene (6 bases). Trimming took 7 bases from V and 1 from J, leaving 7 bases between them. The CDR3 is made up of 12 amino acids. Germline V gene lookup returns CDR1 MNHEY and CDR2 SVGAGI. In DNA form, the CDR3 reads TGTGCCAGCATGACAGGGAACACTGAAGCTTTCTTT. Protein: CASMTGNTEAFF.